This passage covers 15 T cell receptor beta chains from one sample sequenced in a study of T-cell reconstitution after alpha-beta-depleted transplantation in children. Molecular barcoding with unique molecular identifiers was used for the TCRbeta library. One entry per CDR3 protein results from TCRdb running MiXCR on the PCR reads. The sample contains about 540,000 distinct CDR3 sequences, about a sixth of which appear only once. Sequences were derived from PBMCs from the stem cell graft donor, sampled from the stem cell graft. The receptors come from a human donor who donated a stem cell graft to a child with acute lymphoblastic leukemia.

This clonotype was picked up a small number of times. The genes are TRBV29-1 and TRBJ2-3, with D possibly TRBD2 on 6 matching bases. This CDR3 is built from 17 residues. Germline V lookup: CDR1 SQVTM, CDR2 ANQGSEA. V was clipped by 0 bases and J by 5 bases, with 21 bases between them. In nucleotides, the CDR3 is TGCAGCGTTGAAGATCGCGCATCGCTCCGGGAGAAAGATACGCAGTATTTT. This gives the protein CSVEDRASLREKDTQYF.

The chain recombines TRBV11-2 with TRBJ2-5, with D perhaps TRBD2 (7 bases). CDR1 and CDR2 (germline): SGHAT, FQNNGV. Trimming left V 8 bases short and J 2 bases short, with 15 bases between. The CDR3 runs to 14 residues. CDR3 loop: CASGRGDIQETQYF. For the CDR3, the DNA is TGTGCCAGCGGGAGGGGGGATATACAAGAGACCCAGTACTTC.

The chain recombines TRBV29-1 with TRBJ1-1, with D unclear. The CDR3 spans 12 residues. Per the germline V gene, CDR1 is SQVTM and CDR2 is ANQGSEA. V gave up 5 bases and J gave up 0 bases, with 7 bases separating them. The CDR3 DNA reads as TGCAGCGTTCAGAAGATGAACACTGAAGCTTTCTTT. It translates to CSVQKMNTEAFF.

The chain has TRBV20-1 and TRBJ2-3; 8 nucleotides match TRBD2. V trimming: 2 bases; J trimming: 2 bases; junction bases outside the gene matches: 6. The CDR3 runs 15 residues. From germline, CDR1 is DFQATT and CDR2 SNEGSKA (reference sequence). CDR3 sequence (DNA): TGCAGTGCTAGACCCTATAGCGGGATCACAGATACGCAGTATTTT. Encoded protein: CSARPYSGITDTQYF.

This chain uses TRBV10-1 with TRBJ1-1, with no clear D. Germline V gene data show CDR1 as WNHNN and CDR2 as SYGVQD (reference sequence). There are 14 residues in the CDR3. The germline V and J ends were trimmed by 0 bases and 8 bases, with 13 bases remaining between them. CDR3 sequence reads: CASSESAGSREAFF. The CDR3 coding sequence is TGCGCCAGCAGTGAGTCGGCGGGCAGCAGGGAAGCTTTCTTT.

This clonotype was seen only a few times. The CDR3 here is CASSRDPRYDTQYF. CDR3 sequence (DNA): TGCGCCAGTAGCAGGGACCCTCGTTACGATACGCAGTATTTT. The chain is built from TRBV4-1 and TRBJ2-3; D tentatively fits TRBD1 or TRBD2 (5 bases each). Germline V lookup: CDR1 MGHRA, CDR2 YSYEKL. CDR3 length: 14 amino acids. The V and J ends lost 9 bases and 6 bases respectively, with 19 bases between them.

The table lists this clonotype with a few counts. The CDR3 sequence is CASSYWAGGTEAFF. The CDR3 nucleotides read TGTGCCAGCAGTTACTGGGCAGGCGGCACTGAAGCTTTCTTT. This rearrangement joins TRBV12-3 or TRBV12-4 to TRBJ1-1; D unclear. V was shortened by 4 bases and J by 4 bases, with 13 bases between the two germline ends. This CDR3 comprises 14 residues.

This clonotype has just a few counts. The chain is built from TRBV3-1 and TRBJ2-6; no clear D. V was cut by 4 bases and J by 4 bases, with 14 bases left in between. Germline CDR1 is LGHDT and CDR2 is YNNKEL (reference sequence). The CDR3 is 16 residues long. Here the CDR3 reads CASSRLDGSGANVLTF. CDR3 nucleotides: TGTGCCAGCAGCCGTTTAGACGGATCCGGGGCCAACGTCCTGACTTTC.

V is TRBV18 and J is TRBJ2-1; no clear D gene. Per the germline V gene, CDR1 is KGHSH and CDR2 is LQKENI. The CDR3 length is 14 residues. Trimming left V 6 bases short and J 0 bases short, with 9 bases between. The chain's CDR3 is CASSGPSSYNEQFF. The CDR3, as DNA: TGTGCCAGCTCCGGTCCGAGCTCCTACAATGAGCAGTTCTTC.

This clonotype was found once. The CDR3 bases are TGTGCCAGCAGTTTCTCTAGCGTACTCACAGATACGCAGTATTTT. Encoded protein: CASSFSSVLTDTQYF. The gene calls are TRBV27 and TRBJ2-3, with D maybe TRBD2 (6 bases). Trimming cost V 3 bases and J 2 bases, with 12 bases left between them. CDR1 is MNHEY, CDR2 SMNVEV, per germline (reference sequence). CDR3 length: 15 amino acids.

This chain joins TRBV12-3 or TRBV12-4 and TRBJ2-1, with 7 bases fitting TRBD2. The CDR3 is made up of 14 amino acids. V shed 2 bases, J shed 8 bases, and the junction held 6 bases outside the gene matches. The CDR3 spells CASSLPGTIHEQFF. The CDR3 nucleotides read TGTGCCAGCAGTTTACCCGGGACTATTCATGAGCAGTTCTTC.

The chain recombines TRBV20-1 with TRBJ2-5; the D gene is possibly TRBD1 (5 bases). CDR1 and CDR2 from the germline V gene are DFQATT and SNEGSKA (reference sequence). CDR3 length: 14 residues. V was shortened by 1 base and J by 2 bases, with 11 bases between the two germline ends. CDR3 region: CSARAGHTQETQYF. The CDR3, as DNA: TGCAGTGCTAGAGCCGGACACACACAAGAGACCCAGTACTTC.

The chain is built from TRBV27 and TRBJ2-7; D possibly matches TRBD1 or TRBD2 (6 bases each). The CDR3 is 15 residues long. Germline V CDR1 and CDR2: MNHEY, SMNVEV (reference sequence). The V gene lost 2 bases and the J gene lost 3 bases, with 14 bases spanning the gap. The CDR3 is CASSLEGGTYYEQYF. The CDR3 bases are TGTGCCAGCAGTTTAGAAGGCGGGACATACTACGAGCAGTACTTC.

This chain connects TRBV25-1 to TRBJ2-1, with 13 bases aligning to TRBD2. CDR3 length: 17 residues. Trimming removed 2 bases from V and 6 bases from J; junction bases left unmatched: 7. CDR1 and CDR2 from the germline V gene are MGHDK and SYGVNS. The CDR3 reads CASSELLLAGGGNEQFF. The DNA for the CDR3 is TGTGCCAGCAGTGAACTCTTACTAGCGGGAGGGGGCAATGAGCAGTTCTTC.

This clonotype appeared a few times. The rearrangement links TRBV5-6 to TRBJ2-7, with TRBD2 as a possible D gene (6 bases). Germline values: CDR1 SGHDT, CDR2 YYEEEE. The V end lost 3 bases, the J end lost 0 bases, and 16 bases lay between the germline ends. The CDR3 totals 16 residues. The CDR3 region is CASSSPGDWFSYEQYF. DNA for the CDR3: TGTGCCAGCAGCTCTCCGGGGGACTGGTTCTCCTACGAGCAGTACTTC.